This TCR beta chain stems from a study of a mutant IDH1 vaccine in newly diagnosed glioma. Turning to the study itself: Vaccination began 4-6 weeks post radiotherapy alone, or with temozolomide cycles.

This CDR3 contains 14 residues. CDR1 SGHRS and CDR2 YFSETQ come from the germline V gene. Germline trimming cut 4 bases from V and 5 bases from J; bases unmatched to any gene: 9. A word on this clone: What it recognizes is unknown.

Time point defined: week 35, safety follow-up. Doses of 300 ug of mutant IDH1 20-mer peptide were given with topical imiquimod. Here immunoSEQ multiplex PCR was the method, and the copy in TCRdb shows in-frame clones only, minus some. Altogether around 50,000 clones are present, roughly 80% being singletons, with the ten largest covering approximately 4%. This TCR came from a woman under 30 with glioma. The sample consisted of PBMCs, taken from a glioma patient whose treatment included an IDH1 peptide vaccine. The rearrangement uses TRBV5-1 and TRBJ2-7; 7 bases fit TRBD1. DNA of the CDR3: TGCGCCAGCAGCCCCCAGACAGGGAGCCACGAGCAGTACTTC. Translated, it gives CASSPQTGSHEQYF.